This T cell receptor (beta chain) was documented in a study of shared clonotypes between healthy human individuals. Using immunoSEQ multiplex PCR, the repertoire was profiled, and TCRdb retains in-frame clones only, with some absent. The sample lists hundreds of thousands of clones, roughly 98% occurring once. The germline V gene encodes CDR1 SGHNT and CDR2 YYREEE (reference sequence). V was pared by 4 bases and J by 2 bases, with 7 bases of the junction left unmatched. CDR3 size: 15 residues. Terminally differentiated effector memory CD45RA+ cells were excluded from the naive CD8 cells, which were CD45RO-negative and positively selected for CCR7.

The chain recombines TRBV5-4 with TRBJ2-7; 9 positions agree with TRBD1. The sequence was obtained from a man aged 25-45 years in good health. Sequences were obtained from naive CD8+ T cells sorted from blood. This chain's CDR3 is CASSGPGTGTYEQYF. The DNA for the CDR3 is TGTGCCAGCAGCGGTCCCGGGACAGGGACCTACGAGCAGTACTTC.